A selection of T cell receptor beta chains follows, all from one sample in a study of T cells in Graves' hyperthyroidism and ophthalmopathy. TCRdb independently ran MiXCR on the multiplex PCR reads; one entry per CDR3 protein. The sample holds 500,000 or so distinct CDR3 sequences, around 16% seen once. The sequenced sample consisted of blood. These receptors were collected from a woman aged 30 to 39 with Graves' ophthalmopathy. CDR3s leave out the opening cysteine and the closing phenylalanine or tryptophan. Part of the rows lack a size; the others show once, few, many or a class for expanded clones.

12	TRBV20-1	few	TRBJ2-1	SARSGLVVNEQF
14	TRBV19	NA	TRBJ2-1	ASSTWGGRRSDEQF
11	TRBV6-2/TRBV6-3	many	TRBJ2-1	ASGASEYDEQF
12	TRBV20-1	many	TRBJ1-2	SASPGGTNYGYT
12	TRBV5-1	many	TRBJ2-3	ASSRSGREDTQY
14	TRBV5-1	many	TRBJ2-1	ASSRTRQGASNEQF
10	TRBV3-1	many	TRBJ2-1	ASSQDYGEQF
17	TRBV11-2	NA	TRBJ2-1	ASSFPKGKVASSYNEQF
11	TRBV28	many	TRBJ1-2	ASSFGALDGYT
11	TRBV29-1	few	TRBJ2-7	SVEGEGVHEQY
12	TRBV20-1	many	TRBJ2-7	SAGGFTYTYEQY
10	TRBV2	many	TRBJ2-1	ASYPGHDEQF
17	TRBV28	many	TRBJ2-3	ASSYFGQGETSSTDTQY
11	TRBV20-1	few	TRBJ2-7	SAEGQGVHEQY
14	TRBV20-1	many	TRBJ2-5	SALRPSGKRAETQY
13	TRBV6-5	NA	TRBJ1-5	ASSYSGTGSQPQH
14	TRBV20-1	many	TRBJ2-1	SARDSTSGIRNEQF